This T cell receptor beta chain was recovered during a study of T cells after yellow fever vaccination. Findings of the study overall: Most clones from primary vaccination resurfaced after the booster (about 95% CD4, around 90% CD8). Researchers report a weaker secondary response that nonetheless peaked faster, day 5 versus 15.

Universal primer sites and UMIs were introduced during 5'RACE template-switching synthesis of TCR cDNA. TCRdb recomputed calls from the 5' RACE reads with MiXCR, one row per CDR3 protein. The sample consists of 620,000 or so distinct CDR3 sequences, about 17% of them appearing once. This clonotype was recorded a few times. Its antigen is currently unknown. This TCR was sampled from a man between 18 and 35 years old who received the YFV17D yellow fever vaccine. The input for sequencing was PBMCs, taken 5 days after the first yellow fever vaccination.

The CDR3 spells CASSQSPGTGRSYNEQFF. The CDR3 region has the DNA TGCGCCAGCAGTCAATCACCCGGGACAGGGAGGAGCTACAATGAGCAGTTCTTC. The rearrangement uses TRBV23-1 and TRBJ2-1, with 9 bases that match TRBD1. TRBV23-1 has ORF status, its function being uncertain. This CDR3 has 18 residues. The V gene end was trimmed by 0 bases and the J gene end by 3 bases; junction bases not matched to a gene: 9.